This passage covers 13 T cell receptor beta chains from one sample sequenced in a study of CD8+ T cells in alopecia areata. Investigators isolated RNA and reverse transcribed it into cDNA to act as the sequencing template. The protocol was immunoSEQ multiplex PCR, while the TCRdb copy is restricted to in-frame clones and leaves out a portion. The sample lists about 130,000 clones, 58% occurring once. The sample was CD4+ T cells sorted from blood, taken at week 0. These receptors were collected from a human donor with alopecia areata.

This clone was detected only once. The chain recombines TRBV7-2 with TRBJ1-1; D is perhaps TRBD1 (6 bases). Germline assignment: CDR1 SGHTA and CDR2 FQGNSA. Trimming shortened V by 4 bases and J by 11 bases, and 14 bases separated the two germline ends. The CDR3 sequence is 12 residues long. CDR3 nucleotides: TGTGCCAGCAGCTCTGTCGGGGGCACGGCTTTCTTT. As protein: CASSSVGGTAFF.

This clone was counted between two and nine times. V is TRBV14 and J is TRBJ2-3; D not resolved. The V end lost 5 bases, the J end lost 2 bases, and 17 bases lay between the germline ends. The CDR3 is 16 amino acids. Germline V gene lookup returns CDR1 SGHDN and CDR2 FVKESK. CDR3 DNA sequence: TGTGCCAGCAGCGGGGAAGGAATCCCACTCACAGATACGCAGTATTTT. Its protein is CASSGEGIPLTDTQYF.

This clone was seen a few times. This chain uses TRBV5-1 with TRBJ1-1, with 11 bases fitting TRBD1. The ends lost 4 bases at V and 3 bases at J; junction bases unmatched: 11. Germline lookup yields CDR1 SGHRS and CDR2 YFSETQ. The CDR3 covers 17 residues. CDR3 nucleotides: TGCGCCAGCAGCAATAATCCGGACAGGGGGCCTCACACTGAAGCTTTCTTT. Translating it yields CASSNNPDRGPHTEAFF. The variable domain in full, with the rest retrieved from reference TRBV5-1 and TRBJ1-1, is KAGVTQTPRYLIKTRGQQVTLSCSPISGHRSVSWYQQTPGQGLQFLFEYFSETQRNKGNFPGRFSGRQFSNSRSEMNVSTLELGDSALYLCASSNNPDRGPHTEAFFGQGTRLTVV.

This rearrangement joins TRBV7-9 to TRBJ2-5; weak D call: TRBD1 (5 bases). V shed 4 bases and J shed 5 bases, with 5 bases lying between them. This CDR3 has 11 amino acids. The germline V gene encodes CDR1 SEHNR and CDR2 FQNEAQ (reference sequence). The CDR3: CASSSGETQYF. In DNA form, the CDR3 reads TGTGCCAGCAGCTCAGGGGAGACCCAGTACTTC.

The chain links TRBV5-1 to TRBJ2-1; the D gene is possibly TRBD1 (5 bases). The germline V gene encodes CDR1 SGHRS and CDR2 YFSETQ. The CDR3 length is 14 residues. Trimming left V 7 bases short and J 5 bases short, with 16 bases between. CDR3: CASAAQGEDNEQFF. The DNA of the CDR3 is TGCGCCAGCGCAGCCCAAGGGGAAGACAATGAGCAGTTCTTC.

The chain links TRBV6-6 to TRBJ2-5; D gene unclear. Germline loops: CDR1 MNHNY, CDR2 SVGAGI (reference sequence). The V end lost 5 bases, the J end lost 5 bases, and 12 bases lay between the germline ends. The CDR3 loop spans 13 amino acids. CDR3 sequence: CASSTDGRETQYF. Written as DNA, the CDR3 is TGTGCCAGCAGTACCGACGGTCGGGAGACCCAGTACTTC.

This clone was seen a handful of times. The chain couples TRBV11-1 to TRBJ2-3, with 10 bases fitting TRBD2. Germline trimming cut 5 bases from V and 6 bases from J; bases unmatched to any gene: 5. The CDR3 contains 14 residues. CDR1 and CDR2 (germline): SGHAT, FQDESV (reference sequence). CDR3 sequence (DNA): TGTGCCAGCAGCCCTAAAGCGGGAGGGGATACGCAGTATTTT. Its translation: CASSPKAGGDTQYF.

The rearrangement joins TRBV27 to TRBJ1-6, with D possibly being TRBD1 (5 bases). This CDR3 is built from 17 residues. V was shortened by 3 bases and J by 4 bases, with 16 bases between the two germline ends. From germline, CDR1 is MNHEY and CDR2 SMNVEV (reference sequence). The CDR3 loop is CASSFLKGTAYNSPLHF. Here the CDR3 DNA reads TGTGCCAGCAGTTTCCTGAAAGGGACCGCTTATAATTCACCCCTCCACTTT.

This clone was seen once. The J gene is TRBJ2-5, the V gene TRBV6-1; tentatively, D is TRBD1 (6 bases). Germline V gene sequence: CDR1 MNHNS, CDR2 SASEGT. The CDR3 spans 16 residues. The ends were cut back, 4 bases at V and 2 bases at J, with 17 bases in the middle. For the CDR3, the DNA is TGTGCCAGCAGTGGGATCAGGGGAATGGGACAAGAGACCCAGTACTTC. The encoded protein is CASSGIRGMGQETQYF.

V and J are TRBV14 and TRBJ2-4; 8 nucleotides match TRBD1. The CDR3 spans 18 residues. V lost 5 bases to trimming and J lost 0 bases; unmatched junction nucleotides: 12. Germline CDR1 is SGHDN and CDR2 is FVKESK. The CDR3 protein is CASSTIRDRRLAKNIQYF. CDR3 coding DNA: TGTGCCAGCAGCACCATCCGGGACAGGAGACTAGCCAAAAACATTCAGTACTTC.

This chain uses TRBV6-5 with TRBJ1-2, with D hard to call. CDR1 is MNHEY, CDR2 SVGAGI, per germline. V lost 6 bases and J 4 bases, leaving 6 bases between the germline ends. This CDR3 has 11 amino acids. DNA of the CDR3: TGTGCCAGCAGGAATCTCTATGGCTACACCTTC. Translating it yields CASRNLYGYTF.

J is TRBJ2-5 and V is TRBV5-4, with a possible D match to TRBD1 (6 bases). CDR1 and CDR2 from the germline V gene are SGHNT and YYREEE (reference sequence). The length of the CDR3 is 15 residues. Trimming took off 4 bases at V and 7 bases at J, with 20 bases between the two ends. DNA of the CDR3: TGTGCCAGCAGCACACCTTTACAGGGTTCGCGGACCCAGTACTTC. Amino acids: CASSTPLQGSRTQYF.

The chain links TRBV11-3 to TRBJ2-1; 7 bases match TRBD1. J was trimmed by 4 bases and V by 1 base; bases with no gene match: 1. From germline, CDR1 is SGHNT and CDR2 YENEEA. The CDR3 sequence is 14 residues long. The CDR3 loop is CASSLGDSYNEQFF. Written as DNA, the CDR3 is TGTGCCAGCAGCTTAGGGGACAGTTACAATGAGCAGTTCTTC.